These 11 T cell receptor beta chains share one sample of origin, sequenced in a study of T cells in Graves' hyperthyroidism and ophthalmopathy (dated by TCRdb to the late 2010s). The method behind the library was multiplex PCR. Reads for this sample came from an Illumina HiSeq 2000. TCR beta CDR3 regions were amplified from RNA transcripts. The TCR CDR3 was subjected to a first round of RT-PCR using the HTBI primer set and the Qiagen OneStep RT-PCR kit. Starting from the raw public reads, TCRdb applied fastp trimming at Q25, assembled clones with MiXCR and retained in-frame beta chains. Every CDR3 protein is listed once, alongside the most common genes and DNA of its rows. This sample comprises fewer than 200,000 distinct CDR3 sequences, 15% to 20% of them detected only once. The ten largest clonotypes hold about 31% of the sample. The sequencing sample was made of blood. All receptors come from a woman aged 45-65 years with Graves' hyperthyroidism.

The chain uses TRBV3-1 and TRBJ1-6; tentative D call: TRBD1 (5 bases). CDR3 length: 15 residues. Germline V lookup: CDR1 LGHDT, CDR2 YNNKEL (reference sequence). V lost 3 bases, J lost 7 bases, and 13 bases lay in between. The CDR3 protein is CASSQGVLGNSPLHF. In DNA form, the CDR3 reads TGTGCCAGCAGCCAGGGGGTTCTGGGGAATTCACCCCTCCACTTT.

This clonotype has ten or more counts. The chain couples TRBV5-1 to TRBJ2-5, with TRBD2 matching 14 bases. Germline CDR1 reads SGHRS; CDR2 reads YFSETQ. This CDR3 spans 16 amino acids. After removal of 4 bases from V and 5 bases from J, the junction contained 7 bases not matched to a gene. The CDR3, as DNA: TGCGCCAGCAGCCAAGGACTAGCGGGGGGCCGGGAGACCCAGTACTTC. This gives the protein CASSQGLAGGRETQYF.

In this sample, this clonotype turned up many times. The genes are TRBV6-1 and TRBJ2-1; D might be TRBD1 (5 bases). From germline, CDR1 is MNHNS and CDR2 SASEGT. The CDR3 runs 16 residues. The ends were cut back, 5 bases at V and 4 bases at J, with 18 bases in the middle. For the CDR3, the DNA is TGTGCCAGCAGTTTCCGCTTTGTCAGGGCTTACAATGAGCAGTTCTTC. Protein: CASSFRFVRAYNEQFF.

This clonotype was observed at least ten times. The CDR3 here is CASSRRTGDTEAFF. DNA of the CDR3: TGTGCCAGCAGCCGACGGACAGGAGACACTGAAGCTTTCTTT. The chain carries TRBV7-9 and TRBJ1-1; 7 bases align to TRBD1. The CDR3 spans 14 residues. Germline V lookup: CDR1 SEHNR, CDR2 FQNEAQ (reference sequence). Trimming removed 5 bases from V and 3 bases from J; junction bases left unmatched: 6. Supplemented by reference TRBV7-9 and TRBJ1-1, the full variable domain reads DTGVSQNPRHKITKRGQNVTFRCDPISEHNRLYWYRQTLGQGPEFLTYFQNEAQLEKSRLLSDRFSAERPKGSFSTLEIQRTEQGDSAMYLCASSRRTGDTEAFFGQGTRLTVV.

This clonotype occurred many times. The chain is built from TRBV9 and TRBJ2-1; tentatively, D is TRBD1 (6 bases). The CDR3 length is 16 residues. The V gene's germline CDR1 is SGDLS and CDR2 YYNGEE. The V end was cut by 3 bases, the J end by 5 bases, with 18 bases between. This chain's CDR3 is CASSAPDRPPNNEQFF. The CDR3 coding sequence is TGTGCCAGCAGCGCTCCTGACAGGCCACCAAACAATGAGCAGTTCTTC.

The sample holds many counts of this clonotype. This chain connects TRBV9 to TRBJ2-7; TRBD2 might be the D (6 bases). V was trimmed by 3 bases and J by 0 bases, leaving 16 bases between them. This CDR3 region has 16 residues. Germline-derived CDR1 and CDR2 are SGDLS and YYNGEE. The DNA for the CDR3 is TGTGCCAGCAGCGCCGGGACTGCTGGAAGCTCCTACGAGCAGTACTTC. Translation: CASSAGTAGSSYEQYF.

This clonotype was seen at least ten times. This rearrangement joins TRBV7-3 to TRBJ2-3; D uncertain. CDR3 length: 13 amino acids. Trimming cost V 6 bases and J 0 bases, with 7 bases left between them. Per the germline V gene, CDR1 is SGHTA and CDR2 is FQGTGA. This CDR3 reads CASSGGSTDTQYF. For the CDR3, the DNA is TGTGCCAGCAGTGGCGGTAGCACAGATACGCAGTATTTT.

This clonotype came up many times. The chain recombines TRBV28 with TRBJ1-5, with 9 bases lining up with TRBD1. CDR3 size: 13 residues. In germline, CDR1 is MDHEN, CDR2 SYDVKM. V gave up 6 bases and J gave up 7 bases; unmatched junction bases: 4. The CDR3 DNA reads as TGTGCCAGCAGGTCGACAGGGGGGCAGCCCCAGCATTTT. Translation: CASRSTGGQPQHF.

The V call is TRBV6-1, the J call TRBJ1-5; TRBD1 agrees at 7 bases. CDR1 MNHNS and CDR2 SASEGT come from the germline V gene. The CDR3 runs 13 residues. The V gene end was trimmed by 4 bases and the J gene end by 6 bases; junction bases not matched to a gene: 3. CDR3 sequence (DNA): TGTGCCAGCAGTGTGCAGGGGGTTCAGCCCCAGCATTTT. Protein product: CASSVQGVQPQHF.

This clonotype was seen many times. The CDR3 loop is CASTPLAGGRNEQFF. The CDR3 nucleotides are TGTGCCAGCACCCCCCTAGCGGGGGGGCGCAATGAGCAGTTCTTC. The rearrangement joins TRBV6-1 to TRBJ2-1; 12 nucleotides align to TRBD2. Germline CDR1 reads MNHNS; CDR2 reads SASEGT. J lost 6 bases, V lost 7 bases, and 7 bases had no gene match. The CDR3 is made up of 15 amino acids.

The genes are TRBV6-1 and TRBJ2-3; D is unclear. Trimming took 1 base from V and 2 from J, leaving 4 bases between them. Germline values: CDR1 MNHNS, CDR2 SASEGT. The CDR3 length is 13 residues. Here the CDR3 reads CASSEVPTDTQYF. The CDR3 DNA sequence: TGTGCCAGCAGTGAAGTCCCCACAGATACGCAGTATTTT.